A selection of T cell receptor beta chains follows, all from one sample in a study of response to subunit inactivated influenza vaccine. TCRdb re-called the RT-PCR reads with MiXCR, one entry per CDR3 protein. The sample holds over 650,000 distinct CDR3 sequences, approximately 17% seen once. This specimen consisted of PBMCs from blood, obtained around 5 days after vaccination. Receptors originate from a man in his fifties or sixties who received an inactivated influenza vaccine. Both conserved end residues are part of each CDR3. A D gene is named only where the DNA matches it firmly.

d_call j_call v_call cdr3_aa
. TRBJ1-3 TRBV11-2 CASSLAQNSGNTIYF
. TRBJ1-3 TRBV9 CASGDRSSGNTIYF
. TRBJ2-7 TRBV5-5 CASSFVLGAYEQYF
. TRBJ2-6 TRBV10-3 CATGSGQRAKPGANVLTF
TRBD1 TRBJ2-1 TRBV24-1 CATSSPAGTGDRNEQFF
. TRBJ2-1 TRBV20-1 CSARDSLDNEQFF
TRBD2 TRBJ2-3 TRBV7-2 CASSSRTGLAGADTQYF
TRBD2 TRBJ2-1 TRBV2 CASSRLAGASYNEQFF
TRBD2 TRBJ2-7 TRBV7-9 CASSLGGRAEQYF
. TRBJ1-1 TRBV7-9 CASSLNTVTEAFF
TRBD1 TRBJ2-5 TRBV5-4 CASSSPLPRGPRGVQETQYF
. TRBJ1-3 TRBV6-1 CASRRKSGHENSGNTIYF
TRBD2 TRBJ2-3 TRBV15 CATSSRTSGSGDTQYF
. TRBJ2-5 TRBV29-1 CSGARGQRETQYF
TRBD2 TRBJ2-1 TRBV7-9 CASSPSGTSLNEQFF
TRBD1 TRBJ2-1 TRBV15 CATETVPGQGNSYNEQFF
TRBD1 TRBJ1-5 TRBV20-1 CSARGDRGFSSLGQPQHF
TRBD2 TRBJ2-1 TRBV6-1 CASRLTSGRFNEQFF
. TRBJ2-2 TRBV20-1 CSARDVTHTGELFF
TRBD1 TRBJ2-7 TRBV29-1 CSAGTGFSYEQYF
. TRBJ2-7 TRBV4-3 CASSQVEGNTYEQYF
. TRBJ2-2 TRBV4-3 CASSQDWNTGELFF
. TRBJ2-7 TRBV7-2 CASSLSVWNDYEQYF
. TRBJ2-1 TRBV4-3 CASSRDFHEQFF
. TRBJ2-2 TRBV20-1 CSASGDNTGELFF
. TRBJ2-1 TRBV20-1 CSARNADPEYNEQFF
TRBD2 TRBJ2-1 TRBV20-1 CSARDLRLAGYNEQFF
TRBD1 TRBJ1-5 TRBV5-1 CASSFGQGQPQHF
. TRBJ2-3 TRBV6-1 CASSDLFGGAVTDTQYF
TRBD2 TRBJ2-1 TRBV7-6 CASSLAHGTSVYNEQFF
. TRBJ2-1 TRBV6-2/TRBV6-3 CASSGHNSYNEQFF
. TRBJ2-7 TRBV7-8 CASGRGRYEQYF
. TRBJ2-2 TRBV21-1 CASSKVAGGRYTGELFF
TRBD1 TRBJ1-6 TRBV12-3/TRBV12-4 CASSLKTGLNSPLHF
TRBD2 TRBJ2-2 TRBV20-1 CSARDLKSTGGQDTGELFF
TRBD2 TRBJ2-1 TRBV11-2 CASSFLSGGLYNEQFF
TRBD2 TRBJ2-3 TRBV20-1 CSASGASGRGYTDTQYF
TRBD1 TRBJ1-5 TRBV12-3/TRBV12-4 CASSPTGAGNQPQHF
TRBD2 TRBJ2-2 TRBV30 CAWDSREGYTGELFF
. TRBJ2-3 TRBV5-1 CASSGLKGTTDTQYF
. TRBJ2-2 TRBV14 CASSPNRGRNGELFF
TRBD2 TRBJ2-5 TRBV29-1 CSVEGRSGRVQETQYF
. TRBJ1-1 TRBV20-1 CSAPTIHRERFGQRKMNTEAFF
TRBD1 TRBJ2-2 TRBV20-1 CSARGIDRAAGELFF
. TRBJ1-6 TRBV3-1 CASSQDIGSVNSPLHF
. TRBJ1-6 TRBV6-2/TRBV6-3 CASTRPSGFKAPLHF
. TRBJ2-2 TRBV18 CASSYQGRPNTGELFF
. TRBJ2-5 TRBV6-1 CASRTTGLGTQYF
. TRBJ2-4 TRBV28 CASSLVQSKNIQYF
TRBD1 TRBJ2-7 TRBV15 CATSRASGGSYEQYF
TRBD2 TRBJ2-1 TRBV20-1 CSARRTSGFSYNEQFF
TRBD2 TRBJ2-1 TRBV11-2 CASSLGRGGRNNEQFF
TRBD1 TRBJ2-5 TRBV12-3/TRBV12-4 CASSPWTGGRKTQYF
. TRBJ2-5 TRBV12-3/TRBV12-4 CASTFGWGTQYF
TRBD1 TRBJ2-7 TRBV27 CASRRLWDSSSYEQYF